The present T cell receptor beta chain was sequenced within a study of patients and donors after allogeneic stem cell transplantation. TCRdb analysed the RT-PCR reads with MiXCR anew, one entry per CDR3 protein. The data show some 200,000 distinct CDR3 sequences, roughly two fifths seen once. The CDR3 is made up of 13 amino acids. Germline V lookup: CDR1 KGHDR, CDR2 SFDVKD. The V gene lost 5 bases and the J gene lost 9 bases, with 13 bases spanning the gap. The specimen was blood, either unsorted or a sorted T cell fraction (not recorded which). The sequence was collected from a human donor who was either an allogeneic HSCT recipient or a stem cell or donor lymphocyte infusion donor (not recorded which). It is not recorded whose cells these are; they may come from a transplant donor. The V call is TRBV24-1, the J call TRBJ2-1, with D possibly being TRBD2 (5 bases). The CDR3 nucleotides read TGTGCCACCAGTGTTGAGGACTCCGGTGAGCAGTTCTTC. This sequence encodes CATSVEDSGEQFF.